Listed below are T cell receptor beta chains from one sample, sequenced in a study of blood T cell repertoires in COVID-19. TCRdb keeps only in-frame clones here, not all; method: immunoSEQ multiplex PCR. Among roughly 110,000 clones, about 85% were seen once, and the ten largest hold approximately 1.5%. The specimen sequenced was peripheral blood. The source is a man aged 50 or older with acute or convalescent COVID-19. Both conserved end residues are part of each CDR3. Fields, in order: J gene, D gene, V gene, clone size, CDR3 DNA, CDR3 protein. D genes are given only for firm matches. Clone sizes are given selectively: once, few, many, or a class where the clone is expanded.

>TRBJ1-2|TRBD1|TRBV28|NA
TGTGCCAGCAGCTCCAGGGGGGCCACCTGGGGCTACACCTTC
CASSSRGATWGYTF
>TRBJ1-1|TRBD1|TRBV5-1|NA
TGCGCCAGCAGCTCGACAGGGTACACTGAAGCTTTCTTT
CASSSTGYTEAFF
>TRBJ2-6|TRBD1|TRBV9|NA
TGTGCCAGCAGCCCTATCGGACAGGGGGCGCCTGGGGCCAACGTCCTGACTTTC
CASSPIGQGAPGANVLTF
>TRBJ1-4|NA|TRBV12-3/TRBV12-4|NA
TGTGCCAGCAGTCCCTTCAATGAAAAACTGTTTTTT
CASSPFNEKLFF
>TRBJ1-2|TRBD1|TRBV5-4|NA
TGTGCCAGCAGCTTGTCCGGACAGGGTGGCTACACCTTC
CASSLSGQGGYTF
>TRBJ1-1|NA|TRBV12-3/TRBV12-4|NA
TGTGCCAGCAGTTTAGGGAGACAGCCTGAAGCTTTCTTT
CASSLGRQPEAFF
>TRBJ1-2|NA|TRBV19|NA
TGTGCCAGTATGAACAGTTTATATGGCTACACCTTC
CASMNSLYGYTF
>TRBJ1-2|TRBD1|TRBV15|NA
TGTGCCACCAGCCCACGACAGGGGGGGGAGTATGGCTACACCTTC
CATSPRQGGEYGYTF
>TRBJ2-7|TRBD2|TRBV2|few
TGTGCCAGCAGCGCCGGGACTAGACCGTACGAGCAGTACTTC
CASSAGTRPYEQYF
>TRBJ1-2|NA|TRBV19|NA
TGTGCCAGTAGTCGGACAGTCACTAACTATGGCTACACCTTC
CASSRTVTNYGYTF
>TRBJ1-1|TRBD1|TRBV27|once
TGTGCCAGCAGTTACGGCAGGGGGGCTGAAGCTTTCTTT
CASSYGRGAEAFF
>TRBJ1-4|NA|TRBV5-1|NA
TGCGCCAGCAGCTTCACAGGAATTGGGAATGAAAAACTGTTTTTT
CASSFTGIGNEKLFF
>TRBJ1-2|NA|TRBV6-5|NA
TGTGCCAGCAGTTACGCAGGGGACGGCTACACCTTC
CASSYAGDGYTF
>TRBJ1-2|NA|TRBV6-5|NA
TGTGCCAGCAGTCTACAAACAGGGTATGGCTACACCTTC
CASSLQTGYGYTF
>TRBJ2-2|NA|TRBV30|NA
TGTGCCTTCGACCGGGACTCAGCGAGGGCCGGGGAGCTGTTTTTT
CAFDRDSARAGELFF
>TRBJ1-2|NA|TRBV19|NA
TGTGCCAGTAGCCCTACAGGGCTCTATGGCTACACCTTC
CASSPTGLYGYTF